A single sample gave rise to the 15 T cell receptor beta chains below, sequenced in a study of cytomegalovirus exposure and HLA in healthy donors. The PCR ran on 60 Vbeta and 13 Jbeta primers. Method: immunoSEQ multiplex PCR; TCRdb's copy keeps in-frame clones and lacks some. The sample consists of some 150,000 clones, less than 80% of them appearing once. Source material: PBMCs. The origin of the receptors is a female donor in good health and CMV-seropositive.

The chain uses TRBV28 and TRBJ2-7; perhaps TRBD2 as D (6 bases). V lost 7 bases and J lost 3, with 19 bases in between. The CDR3 length is 15 residues. Germline V CDR1 and CDR2: MDHEN, SYDVKM. The CDR3 coding sequence is TGTGCCAGCACCGCGGGACTCCGCGGCCTCTACGAGCAGTACTTC. This sequence encodes CASTAGLRGLYEQYF.

The J gene is TRBJ1-6, the V gene TRBV19, with D unresolved. Germline values: CDR1 LNHDA, CDR2 SQIVND (reference sequence). V lost 5 bases and J 7 bases, leaving 18 bases between the germline ends. The CDR3 is 16 amino acids. As DNA, the CDR3 is TGTGCCAGTAGTCTCCAACCTCTCGGGGTCAATTCACCCCTCCACTTT. Its protein product is CASSLQPLGVNSPLHF.

The rearrangement links TRBV7-2 to TRBJ2-7; D gene unclear. Trimming left V 1 base short and J 0 bases short, with 13 bases between. Germline CDR1 and CDR2: SGHTA and FQGNSA. CDR3 length: 16 residues. CDR3 bases: TGTGCCAGCAGCTTAGACGTCGGTTTGAGCTCCTACGAGCAGTACTTC. Amino acid sequence: CASSLDVGLSSYEQYF.

This clone has more than one count but fewer than ten. The rearrangement links TRBV18 to TRBJ2-2, with no clear D. The V gene lost 0 bases and the J gene lost 6 bases, with 11 bases spanning the gap. The length of the CDR3 is 15 residues. Germline CDR1 and CDR2: KGHSH and LQKENI. CDR3 sequence (DNA): TGTGCCAGCTCACCACCGGAGATGTGGGCCGGGGAGCTGTTTTTT. Translating gives CASSPPEMWAGELFF.

In regard to this clone: This sample includes further DNA sequences coding for the same CDR3. The genes are TRBV29-1 and TRBJ2-2, with 8 bases identical to TRBD1. CDR1 SQVTM and CDR2 ANQGSEA come from the germline V gene. The J segment lost 7 bases and the V segment lost 3 bases, leaving 10 bases of the junction unmatched. This CDR3 spans 15 amino acids. CDR3 bases: TGCAGCGTTGAGAAGGGTGCAGGGGGCAGCGGGGAGCTGTTTTTT. Translated, it gives CSVEKGAGGSGELFF.

This clone was seen once. CDR3 in amino acids: CASSQGTQGTDTQYF. In DNA form, the CDR3 reads TGTGCCAGCAGCCAGGGGACACAAGGGACAGATACGCAGTATTTT. V gene TRBV7-3 combines with J gene TRBJ2-3; D might be TRBD1 (6 bases). V lost 5 bases and J 3 bases, leaving 15 bases between the germline ends. CDR3 size: 15 residues. CDR1 is SGHTA and CDR2 is FQGTGA in the germline V gene.

CDR3 DNA: TGTGCCAGTAGTACCCGGGACTTCTATGGCTACACCTTC. Encoded protein: CASSTRDFYGYTF. This sequence joins TRBV19 and TRBJ1-2, with a possible D match to TRBD1 (5 bases). With 4 bases removed from V and 4 bases from J, the gap between germline ends came to 10 bases. CDR3 size: 13 residues. Germline assignment: CDR1 LNHDA and CDR2 SQIVND (reference sequence).

This chain connects TRBV5-1 to TRBJ2-3; D is perhaps TRBD2 (5 bases). Germline values: CDR1 SGHRS, CDR2 YFSETQ. Trimming left V 2 bases short and J 4 bases short, with 11 bases between. The CDR3 spans 14 residues. The CDR3 sequence: CASSFQHGADTQYF. The DNA for the CDR3 is TGCGCCAGCAGCTTTCAGCACGGGGCAGATACGCAGTATTTT.

V is TRBV18 and J is TRBJ1-1; D call uncertain. The ends were cut back, 5 bases at V and 2 bases at J, with 9 bases in the middle. This CDR3 contains 13 residues. Germline assignment: CDR1 KGHSH and CDR2 LQKENI. CDR3 bases: TGTGCCAGCTCATTGGGGAGAAACACTGAAGCTTTCTTT. It codes for CASSLGRNTEAFF. The entire variable domain, with the rest obtained from reference TRBV18 and TRBJ1-1, is as follows: NAGVMQNPRHLVRRRGQEARLRCSPMKGHSHVYWYRQLPEEGLKFMVYLQKENIIDESGMPKERFSAEFPKEGPSILRIQQVVRGDSAAYFCASSLGRNTEAFFGQGTRLTVV.

The CDR3 sequence is CASSLAGFWDRGNEQFF. CDR3 coding DNA: TGTGCCAGCAGCTTAGCGGGCTTTTGGGACAGGGGCAATGAGCAGTTCTTC. This chain links TRBV13 with TRBJ2-1, with TRBD1 matching over 10 bases. CDR1 PRHDT and CDR2 FYEKMQ come from the germline V gene (reference sequence). V shed 1 base, J shed 6 bases, and the junction held 9 bases outside the gene matches. The CDR3 is 17 residues long.

V usage is TRBV7-9 and J usage is TRBJ2-1; no definite D call. The CDR3 runs to 12 residues. Trimming took off 3 bases at V and 8 bases at J, with 8 bases between the two ends. The germline CDR1 and CDR2 sequences are SEHNR and FQNEAQ (reference sequence). In DNA, the CDR3 is TGTGCCAGCAGCTTTGATAGAGATGAGCAGTTCTTC. It translates to CASSFDRDEQFF.

The rearrangement links TRBV7-2 to TRBJ2-3; weak D call: TRBD2 (5 bases). V gave up 1 base and J gave up 2 bases, with 13 bases separating them. The CDR3 runs 16 residues. Per germline, CDR1 SGHTA and CDR2 FQGNSA. Here the CDR3 reads CASSLVSAVITDTQYF. In nucleotides, the CDR3 is TGTGCCAGCAGCTTAGTGTCAGCGGTGATCACAGATACGCAGTATTTT. Drawing the rest from reference TRBV7-2 and TRBJ2-3, the complete variable domain is GAGVSQSPSNKVTEKGKDVELRCDPISGHTALYWYRQSLGQGLEFLIYFQGNSAPDKSGLPSDRFSAERTGGSVSTLTIQRTQQEDSAVYLCASSLVSAVITDTQYFGPGTRLTVL.

The chain has TRBV5-4 and TRBJ2-7; a possible D gene is TRBD2 (7 bases). CDR3 length equals 15 residues. V lost 1 base to trimming and J lost 2 bases, with 13 bases between them. Per germline, CDR1 SGHNT and CDR2 YYREEE (reference sequence). In nucleotides, the CDR3 is TGTGCCAGCAGCTTGTGGGGGGGGCGCCCCTACGAGCAGTACTTC. Translating it yields CASSLWGGRPYEQYF.

This clone was seen only a few times. The chain couples TRBV6-5 to TRBJ2-7; maybe TRBD1 (6 bases). This CDR3 comprises 13 residues. Looked up from germline, CDR1 is MNHEY and CDR2 is SVGAGI. Trimming removed 5 bases at V and 7 bases at J, with 15 bases between. CDR3 sequence (DNA): TGTGCCAGCAGTCTCCTTACAGGGAATGAGCAGTACTTC. Its protein product is CASSLLTGNEQYF.

This chain links TRBV5-4 with TRBJ2-1; perhaps TRBD2 as D (5 bases). Trimming stripped 8 bases from V and 8 bases from J, with 17 bases between. CDR1 is SGHNT, CDR2 YYREEE, per germline (reference sequence). The CDR3 length is 13 residues. The CDR3 DNA sequence: TGTGCCAGAAAGATCGGGGTTGGTGATGAGCAGTTCTTC. It codes for CARKIGVGDEQFF.